This TCR beta chain is drawn from a study of PD-L1 blockade in urothelial cancer. Background on the study: Analysis of the blood was performed 3 weeks (second dose) and 6 weeks after treatment start. Median T cell yield from blood was about 130,000.

What went into each PCR as a spike was synthetic TCR analog templates. The protocol was immunoSEQ multiplex PCR, while the TCRdb copy is restricted to in-frame clones and leaves out a portion. This table holds some 120,000 clones, roughly 90% found once. Documented time point: peripheral blood 6 weeks after treatment start. The CDR3 contains 16 residues. CDR1 and CDR2 from the germline V gene are LNHDA and SQIVND (reference sequence). The ends were cut back, 5 bases at V and 7 bases at J, with 23 bases in the middle. The chain links TRBV19 to TRBJ1-2; no firm D call. This sample comprised PBMCs, obtained around atezolizumab (anti-PD-L1) treatment. This receptor was obtained from a man between 60 and 75 years old with urothelial cancer. The DNA of the CDR3 is TGTGCCAGTAGTCAGATCCGCGCGGGGAGTCCTATTGGCTACACCTTC. It translates to CASSQIRAGSPIGYTF.